This T cell receptor beta chain was captured in a study of T cells expressing NK-cell markers. Study summary: HCMV seropositivity marked seven of the eight sequenced donors; one was seronegative. Study-level points and caveats: The CD3+CD56-NKG2C+ fraction was also led by these clonotypes in a handful of donors. Of CD8+ T cells, about 1.0-7.5% belonged to dominant NKG2C+ clonotypes in six or seven donors.

Regarding this clonotype: Its antigen remains unidentified.

The CDR3 covers 12 residues. The germline V gene encodes CDR1 DFQATT and CDR2 SNEGSKA (reference sequence). 5'RACE template switching with UMIs generated TCR beta cDNA. TCRdb re-analyzed the 5' RACE reads; it lists each CDR3 protein once, without DNA. The repertoire table contains approximately 170,000 distinct CDR3 sequences. Source material: blood T cells: a sorted CD56 or NKG2C T cell subset, CD4+ or CD8+ T cells, or bulk PBMC T cells (not recorded which). J is TRBJ1-1 and V is TRBV20-1; TCRdb's D call, TRBD1, is unchecked because there is no DNA. The sequence was collected from a man aged 18 to 69 in good health. The CDR3 sequence: CSATGWDTEAFF.